The entry below gives a single TCR beta chain sequence along with its context. This sample stems from a study of Graves' ophthalmopathy and Graves' hyperthyroidism. The CDR3 runs to 16 residues. The germline gives CDR1 LNHDA, CDR2 SQIVND (reference sequence). V lost 5 bases and J lost 2; bases outside the gene matches: 8. The diagnosis was founded upon clinical symptoms, serum thyroxine, TRAb, thyroid ultrasound and orbital computed tomography. Amplification of the TCR beta CDR3 regions used RNA transcripts (as template). Scientists carried out first-round RT-PCR using HTBI primers and then a second-round multiplex PCR. TCRdb reanalysed the multiplex PCR reads using MiXCR and keeps one entry per CDR3 protein. The data show about 210,000 distinct CDR3 sequences, around 30% seen once.

The chain has TRBV19 and TRBJ2-5; 10 bases match TRBD2. The receptor's source is a man between 50 and 59 years old with Graves' ophthalmopathy. Material for sequencing was peripheral blood. The CDR3 sequence is CASSGLAGAPQETQYF. CDR3 nucleotide sequence: TGTGCCAGTAGTGGGCTAGCGGGGGCACCTCAAGAGACCCAGTACTTC.